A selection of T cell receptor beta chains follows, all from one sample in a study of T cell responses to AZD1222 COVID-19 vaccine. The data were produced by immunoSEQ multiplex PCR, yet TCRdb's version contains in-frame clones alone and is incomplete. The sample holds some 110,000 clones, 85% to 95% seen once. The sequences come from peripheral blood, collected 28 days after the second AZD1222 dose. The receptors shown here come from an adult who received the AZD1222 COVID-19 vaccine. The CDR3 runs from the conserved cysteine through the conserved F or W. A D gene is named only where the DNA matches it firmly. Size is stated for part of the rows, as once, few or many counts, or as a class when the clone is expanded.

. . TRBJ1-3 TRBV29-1 CSVEGRGSSGNTIYF TGCAGCGTTGAAGGGAGGGGAAGCTCTGGAAACACCATATATTTT
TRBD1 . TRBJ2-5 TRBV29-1 CSAGTGDGGTQYF TGCAGCGCTGGGACAGGGGATGGGGGGACCCAGTACTTC
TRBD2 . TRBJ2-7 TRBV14 CASSLLSSGSQVEQYF TGTGCCAGCAGCCTGCTGTCTAGCGGGAGTCAAGTCGAGCAGTACTTC
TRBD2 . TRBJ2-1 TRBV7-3 CASSERGGEQFF TGTGCCAGCAGCGAGCGGGGAGGTGAGCAGTTCTTC
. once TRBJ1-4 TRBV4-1 CASSQRPAEGLFF TGCGCCAGCAGTCAGAGGCCAGCGGAAGGATTGTTTTTT
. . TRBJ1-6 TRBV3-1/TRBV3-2 CASSGYRDGSPLHF TGTGCCAGCAGCGGATACCGGGACGGTTCACCCCTCCACTTT
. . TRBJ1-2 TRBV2 CASSAGSRDYGYTF TGTGCCAGCAGTGCAGGGTCTAGGGACTATGGCTACACCTTC
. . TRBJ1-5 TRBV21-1 CASIGKGQKMYSNQPQHF TGTGCCAGCATAGGGAAAGGGCAGAAAATGTATAGCAATCAGCCCCAGCATTTT
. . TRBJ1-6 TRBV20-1 CSASPAGTTYNSPLHF TGCAGTGCTAGTCCGGCAGGGACAACCTATAATTCACCCCTCCACTTT
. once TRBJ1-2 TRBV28 CASSLGPYGYTF TGTGCCAGCAGTCTGGGACCTTATGGCTACACCTTC
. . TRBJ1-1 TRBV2 CARESGGNEAFF TGTGCCAGGGAAAGTGGGGGGAATGAAGCTTTCTTT
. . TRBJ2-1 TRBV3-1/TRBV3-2 CASSPILGYEQFF TGTGCCAGCAGCCCGATTCTAGGGTATGAGCAGTTCTTC
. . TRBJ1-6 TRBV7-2 CASSFQRNSPLHF TGTGCCAGCAGCTTTCAGAGAAATTCACCCCTCCACTTT
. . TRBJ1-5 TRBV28 CASSFGPYSNQPQHF TGTGCCAGCAGTTTTGGTCCTTATAGCAATCAGCCCCAGCATTTT
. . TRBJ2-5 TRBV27 CASSSSPGVGEQETQYF TGTGCCAGCAGTTCTTCCCCTGGCGTGGGGGAACAAGAGACCCAGTACTTC
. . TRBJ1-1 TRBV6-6 CASSYWDKNTEAFF TGTGCCAGCAGTTACTGGGACAAGAACACTGAAGCTTTCTTT
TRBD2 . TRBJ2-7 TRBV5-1 CASQLTSENYEQYF TGCGCCAGCCAGTTGACTAGCGAAAACTACGAGCAGTACTTC
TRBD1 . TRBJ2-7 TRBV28 CASSPLLRDRDYEQYF TGTGCCAGCAGTCCTCTCCTCCGGGACAGGGACTACGAGCAGTACTTC
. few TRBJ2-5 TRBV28 CASSPLRGRETQYF TGTGCCAGCAGCCCCCTCCGGGGACGAGAGACCCAGTACTTC
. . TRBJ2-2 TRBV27 CASSSPDRSGELFF TGTGCCAGCAGTTCCCCCGACAGGTCCGGGGAGCTGTTTTTT
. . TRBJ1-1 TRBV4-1 CASSQGGAEAFF TGCGCCAGCAGCCAAGGGGGGGCTGAAGCTTTCTTT
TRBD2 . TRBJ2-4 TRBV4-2 CASSQESVGERGGKNIQYF TGTGCCAGCAGCCAAGAAAGCGTTGGTGAGCGGGGTGGCAAAAACATTCAGTACTTC
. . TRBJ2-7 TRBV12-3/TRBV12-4 CASSLVAAEQYF TGTGCCAGCAGTTTAGTAGCGGCCGAGCAGTACTTC
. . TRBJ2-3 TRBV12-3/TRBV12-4 CASSLLTTDTQYF TGTGCCAGCAGTTTACTCACCACAGATACGCAGTATTTT
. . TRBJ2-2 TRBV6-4 CASSEGNTGELFF TGTGCCAGCAGTGAGGGAAACACCGGGGAGCTGTTTTTT
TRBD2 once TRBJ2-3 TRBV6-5 CASRRLAGATDTQYF TGTGCCAGCAGGCGACTAGCGGGAGCCACAGATACGCAGTATTTT